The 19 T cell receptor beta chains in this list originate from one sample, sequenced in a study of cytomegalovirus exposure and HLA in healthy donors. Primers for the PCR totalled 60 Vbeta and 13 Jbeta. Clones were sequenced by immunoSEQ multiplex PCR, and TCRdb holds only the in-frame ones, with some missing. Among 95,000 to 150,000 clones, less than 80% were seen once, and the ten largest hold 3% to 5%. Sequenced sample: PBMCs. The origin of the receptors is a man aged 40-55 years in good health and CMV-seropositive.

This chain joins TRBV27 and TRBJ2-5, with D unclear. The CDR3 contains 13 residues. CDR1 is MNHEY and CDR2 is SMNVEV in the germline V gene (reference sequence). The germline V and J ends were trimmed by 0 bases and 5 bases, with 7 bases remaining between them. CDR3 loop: CASSLSPRETQYF. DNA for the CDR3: TGTGCCAGCAGTTTATCCCCGAGGGAGACCCAGTACTTC.

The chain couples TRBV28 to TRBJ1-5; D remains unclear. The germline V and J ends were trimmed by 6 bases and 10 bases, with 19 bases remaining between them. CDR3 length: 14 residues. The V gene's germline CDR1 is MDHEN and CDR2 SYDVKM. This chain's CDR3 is CASSPRLNIYPQHF. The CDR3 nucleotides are TGTGCCAGCAGCCCCAGACTTAATATATATCCCCAGCATTTT.

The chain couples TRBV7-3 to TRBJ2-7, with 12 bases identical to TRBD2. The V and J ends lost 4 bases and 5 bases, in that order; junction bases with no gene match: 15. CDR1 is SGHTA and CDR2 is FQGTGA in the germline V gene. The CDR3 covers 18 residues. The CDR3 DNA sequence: TGTGCCAGCAGCTCCGCCCCGACTAGCGGGAGAACGGTCAACGAGCAGTACTTC. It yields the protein CASSSAPTSGRTVNEQYF. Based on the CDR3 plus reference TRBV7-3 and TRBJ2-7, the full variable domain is GAGVSQTPSNKVTEKGKYVELRCDPISGHTALYWYRQSLGQGPEFLIYFQGTGAADDSGLPNDRFFAVRPEGSVSTLKIQRTERGDSAVYLCASSSAPTSGRTVNEQYFGPGTRLTVT.

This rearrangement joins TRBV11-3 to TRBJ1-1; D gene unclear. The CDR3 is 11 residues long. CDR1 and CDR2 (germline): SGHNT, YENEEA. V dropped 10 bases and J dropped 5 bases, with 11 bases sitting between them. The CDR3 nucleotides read TGTGCCACCTCCTTCGGGACTGAAGCTTTCTTT. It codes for CATSFGTEAFF.

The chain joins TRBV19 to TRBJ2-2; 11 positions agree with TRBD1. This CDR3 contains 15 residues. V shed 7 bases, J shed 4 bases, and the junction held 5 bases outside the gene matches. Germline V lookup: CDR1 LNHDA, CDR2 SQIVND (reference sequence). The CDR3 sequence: CASTKGTGGTGELFF. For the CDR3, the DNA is TGTGCCAGTACCAAGGGGACAGGGGGCACCGGGGAGCTGTTTTTT.

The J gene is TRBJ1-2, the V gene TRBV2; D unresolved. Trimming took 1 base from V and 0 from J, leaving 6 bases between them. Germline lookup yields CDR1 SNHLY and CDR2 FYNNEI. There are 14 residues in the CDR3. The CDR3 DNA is TGTGCCAGCAGTGAAGGAGAGACTAACTATGGCTACACCTTC. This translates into CASSEGETNYGYTF.

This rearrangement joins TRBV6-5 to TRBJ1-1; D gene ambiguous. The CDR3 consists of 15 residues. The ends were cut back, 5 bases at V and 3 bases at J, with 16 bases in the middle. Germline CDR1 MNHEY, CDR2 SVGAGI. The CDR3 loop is CASSTRIPLYTEAFF. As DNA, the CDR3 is TGTGCCAGCAGTACCAGGATCCCGTTATACACTGAAGCTTTCTTT.

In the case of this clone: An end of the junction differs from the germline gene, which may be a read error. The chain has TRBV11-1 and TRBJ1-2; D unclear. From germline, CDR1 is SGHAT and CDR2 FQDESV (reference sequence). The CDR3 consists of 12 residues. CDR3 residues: CASSQAAGFSAF. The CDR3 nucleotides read TGTGCCAGCAGCCAAGCCGCGGGGTTTAGTGCCTTC.

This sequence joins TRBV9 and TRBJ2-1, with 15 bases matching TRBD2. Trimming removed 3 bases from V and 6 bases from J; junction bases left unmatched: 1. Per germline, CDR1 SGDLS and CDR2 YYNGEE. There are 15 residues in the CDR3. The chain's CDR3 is CASSGGLAGGNEQFF. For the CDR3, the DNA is TGTGCCAGCAGCGGGGGACTAGCGGGAGGCAATGAGCAGTTCTTC.

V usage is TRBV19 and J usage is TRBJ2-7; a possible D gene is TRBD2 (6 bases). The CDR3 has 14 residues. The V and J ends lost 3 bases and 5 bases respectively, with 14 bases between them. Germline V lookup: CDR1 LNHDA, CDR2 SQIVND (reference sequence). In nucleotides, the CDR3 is TGTGCCAGTAGTATTCTCCCAGGGAGGAACGAGCAGTACTTC. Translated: CASSILPGRNEQYF.

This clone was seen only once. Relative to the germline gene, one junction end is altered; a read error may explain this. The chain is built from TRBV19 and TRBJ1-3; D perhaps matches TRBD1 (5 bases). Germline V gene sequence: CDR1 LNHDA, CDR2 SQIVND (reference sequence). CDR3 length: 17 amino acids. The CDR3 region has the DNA TGTGTCAGTAGTGCCGCCCCGAGTACAGGATTCGGAAACACCATATATTTT. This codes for CVSSAAPSTGFGNTIYF.

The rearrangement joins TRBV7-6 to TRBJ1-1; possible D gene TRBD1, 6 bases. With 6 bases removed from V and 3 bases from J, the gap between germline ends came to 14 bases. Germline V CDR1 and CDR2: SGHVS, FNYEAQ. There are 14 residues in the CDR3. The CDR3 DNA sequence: TGTGCCAGCAGAACTGCCGGACAGTACACTGAAGCTTTCTTT. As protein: CASRTAGQYTEAFF.

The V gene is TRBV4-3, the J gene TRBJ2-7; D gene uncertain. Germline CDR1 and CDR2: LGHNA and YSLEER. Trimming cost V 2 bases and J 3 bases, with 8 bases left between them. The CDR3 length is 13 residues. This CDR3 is CASSQSHSYEQYF. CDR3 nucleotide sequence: TGCGCCAGCAGCCAATCGCACAGCTACGAGCAGTACTTC.

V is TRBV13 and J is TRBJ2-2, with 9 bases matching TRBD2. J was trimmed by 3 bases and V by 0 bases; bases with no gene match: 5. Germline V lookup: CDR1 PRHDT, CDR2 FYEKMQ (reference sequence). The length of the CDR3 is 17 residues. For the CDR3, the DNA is TGTGCCAGCAGCTTAGGGGGAGCGGGAGGCCACACCGGGGAGCTGTTTTTT. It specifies CASSLGGAGGHTGELFF.

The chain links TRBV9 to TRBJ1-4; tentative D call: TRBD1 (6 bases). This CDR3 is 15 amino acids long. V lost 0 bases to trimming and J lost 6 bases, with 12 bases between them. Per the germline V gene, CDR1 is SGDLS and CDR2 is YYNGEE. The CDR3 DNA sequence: TGTGCCAGCAGCGTAGCCACAGGGAGGGATGAAAAACTGTTTTTT. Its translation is CASSVATGRDEKLFF. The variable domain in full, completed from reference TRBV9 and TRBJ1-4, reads DSGVTQTPKHLITATGQRVTLRCSPRSGDLSVYWYQQSLDQGLQFLIQYYNGEERAKGNILERFSAQQFPDLHSELNLSSLELGDSALYFCASSVATGRDEKLFFGSGTQLSVL.

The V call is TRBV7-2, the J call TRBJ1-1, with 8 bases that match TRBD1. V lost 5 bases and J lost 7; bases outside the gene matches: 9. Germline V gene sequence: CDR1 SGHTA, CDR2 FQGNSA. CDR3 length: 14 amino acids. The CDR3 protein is CASSAGQAEIEAFF. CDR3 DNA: TGTGCCAGCAGCGCGGGACAGGCGGAGATTGAAGCTTTCTTT.

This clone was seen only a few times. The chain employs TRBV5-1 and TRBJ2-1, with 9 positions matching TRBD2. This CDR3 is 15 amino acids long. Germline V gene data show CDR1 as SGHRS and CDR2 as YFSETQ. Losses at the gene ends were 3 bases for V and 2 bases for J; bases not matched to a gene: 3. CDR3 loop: CASSSASGAYNEQFF. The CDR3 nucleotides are TGCGCCAGCAGCTCGGCTAGCGGGGCCTACAATGAGCAGTTCTTC.

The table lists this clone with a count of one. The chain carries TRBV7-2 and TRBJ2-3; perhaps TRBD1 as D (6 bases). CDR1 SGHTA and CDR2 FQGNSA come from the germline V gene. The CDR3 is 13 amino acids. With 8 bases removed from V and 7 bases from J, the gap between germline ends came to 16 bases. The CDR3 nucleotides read TGTGCCAGCCGGGACACCCCCGAGAATACGCAGTATTTT. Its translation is CASRDTPENTQYF.

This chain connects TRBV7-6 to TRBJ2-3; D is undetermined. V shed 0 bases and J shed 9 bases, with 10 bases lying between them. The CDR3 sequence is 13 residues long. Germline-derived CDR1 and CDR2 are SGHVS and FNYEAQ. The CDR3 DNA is TGTGCCAGCAGCTTAGCCCTCTCTTCGACGCAGTATTTT. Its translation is CASSLALSSTQYF.